This TCR beta chain was observed in a study of prognosis after radiotherapy for stage I lung cancer. Concerning this clonotype: A read error likely explains this, since a far larger clone differs by one base.

With two time points in the design, 5 to 7.5 milliliters of peripheral blood were drawn at each one. The authors amplified TCR beta CDR3 from genomic DNA using two-round multiplex PCR. Primers (each specific to one TRBV or TRBJ gene) were used in first-round PCR. Via MiXCR, TCRdb re-called the multiplex PCR reads, giving one row per CDR3 protein. The sample shows roughly 20,000 distinct CDR3 sequences, about 42% of them seen only once. This receptor was identified in a donor of 50 years or more with non-small cell lung cancer. The sequencing used PBMCs, collected before or after stereotactic body radiation therapy (not recorded which).

This CDR3 reads CASIEFLAGAVAGELFF. The CDR3 DNA reads TGTGCCAGCATAGAATTTCTAGCGGGAGCGGTCGCCGGGGAGCTGTTTTTT. The chain couples TRBV6-4 to TRBJ2-2; 10 bases are a match to TRBD2. After removal of 7 bases from V and 6 bases from J, the junction contained 14 bases not matched to a gene. The CDR3 runs 17 residues. Germline values: CDR1 MRHNA, CDR2 SNTAGT.